This TCR beta chain was retrieved from a study of blood T cell repertoires in COVID-19. Study details: PBMCs, B-cell-depleted T cells, or T cells were the source of the cDNA or gDNA that made up the material.

The junction had 7 bases not matched to a gene; V was cut back by 5 bases and J by 0 bases. The CDR3 totals 15 residues. In germline, CDR1 is SGHNT, CDR2 YYREEE (reference sequence). In the study's own analysis: Reference gene primer amplification yielded estimated nucleated cell counts. Sequenced by immunoSEQ multiplex PCR; TCRdb stores in-frame clones only, minus some. Clonal size and the V and J genes are those of that table, whereas D and trimming came from the DNA. The sample has hundreds of thousands of clones; 86% are singletons. The source is a woman in her twenties or thirties with active or convalescent COVID-19. Source material: peripheral blood. The chain links TRBV5-4 to TRBJ1-2, with 7 bases aligning to TRBD1. CDR3: CASRPGTDSNYGYTF. In DNA, the CDR3 is TGTGCCAGCAGACCCGGGACAGATTCTAACTATGGCTACACCTTC.